This TCR beta chain was profiled in a study of OX40 agonist ivuxolimab in advanced cancers. For the study at large: Dose-escalation patients had hepatocellular carcinoma, melanoma, renal cell or head and neck cancer.

Overall study results and limits: Not determined was the antigen specificity of the expanded peripheral T cells. Part of the nonresponder group also had normalized T-cell clonal expansion that was low.

Sequencing used immunoSEQ multiplex PCR; TCRdb keeps in-frame clones, though not all of them. Here the sample spans under 50,000 clones, 85% to 90% being singletons. Systemic immunosuppression or a history of autoimmune disease excluded patients. About this clone itself: Its antigen remains unknown.

The CDR3 is 16 amino acids. The V and J ends lost 0 bases and 4 bases respectively, with 15 bases between them. CDR1 and CDR2 (germline): LNHDA, SQIVND (reference sequence). The rearrangement links TRBV19 to TRBJ1-2; D unresolved. This TCR was recovered from an adult with an advanced solid tumor such as melanoma, head and neck, liver or kidney cancer. The material sequenced was CD4+ or CD8+ T cells sorted from blood, taken in a trial of the OX40 agonist ivuxolimab. The CDR3 bases are TGTGCCAGTAGTATAGATTGGAAGCGGCACCTCTATGGCTACACCTTC. This encodes CASSIDWKRHLYGYTF.